Below, 27 T cell receptor beta chains from the same sample are listed, as sequenced in a study of T cells in Graves' hyperthyroidism and ophthalmopathy. Amplified regions were TCR beta CDR3 sequences from RNA transcripts. HTBI primers drove first-round RT-PCR of the TCR CDR3. TCRdb analysed the multiplex PCR reads with MiXCR anew, one entry per CDR3 protein. The sample has hundreds of thousands of distinct CDR3 sequences; around 16% are singletons. The sequencing sample was made of blood. The receptors originated from a woman aged 25 to 45 with Graves' hyperthyroidism.

This clonotype was found many times. The CDR3 here is CASSYEGVVNEQFF. CDR3 DNA sequence: TGTGCCAGCAGTTACGAGGGCGTAGTCAATGAGCAGTTCTTC. The chain recombines TRBV6-2 or TRBV6-3 with TRBJ2-1; possibly TRBD2 for D (5 bases). Germline assignment: CDR1 MNHEY and CDR2 SVGEGT. This CDR3 region has 14 residues. The ends were cut back, 2 bases at V and 6 bases at J, with 11 bases in the middle.

In its sample, this clonotype was seen many times. The CDR3 nucleotides read TGTGCCAGCAGTCATTCTTGGACAGGGGCCTTCTACGAGCAGTACTTC. Translation: CASSHSWTGAFYEQYF. This chain uses TRBV12-3 or TRBV12-4 with TRBJ2-7, with TRBD1 matching 9 bases. The J segment lost 3 bases and the V segment lost 5 bases, leaving 11 bases of the junction unmatched. CDR3 length: 16 amino acids.

This clonotype came up many times. The chain is built from TRBV28 and TRBJ1-5, with unresolved D. Trimming left V 0 bases short and J 2 bases short, with 8 bases between. The germline V gene encodes CDR1 MDHEN and CDR2 SYDVKM. This CDR3 is 15 amino acids long. CDR3 sequence reads: CASSLWGRGNQPQHF. CDR3 coding DNA: TGTGCCAGCAGTTTATGGGGGAGAGGCAATCAGCCCCAGCATTTT.

As concerns this clonotype: Since a much larger clone is just one base distant, this may be a read error. Given the absence of the conserved phenylalanine or tryptophan at the CDR3 end, a read error is likely. The rearrangement uses TRBV6-1 and TRBJ1-3; D remains ambiguous. The CDR3 sequence is 14 residues long. The germline CDR1 and CDR2 sequences are MNHNS and SASEGT. Trimming took 5 bases from V and 0 from J, leaving 8 bases between them. The CDR3 sequence is CASSRDFSGNTIYC. CDR3 bases: TGTGCCAGCAGTAGGGATTTCTCTGGAAACACCATATATTGT.

There are many counts of this clonotype. This sequence joins TRBV7-2 and TRBJ2-3; D unclear. The CDR3 has 13 amino acids. Between the trimmed V and J ends, which lost 4 bases and 0 bases, there was a span of 5 bases. The germline V gene has CDR1 SGHTA and CDR2 FQGNSA. The DNA of the CDR3 is TGTGCCAGCAGCTCCCACAGCACAGATACGCAGTATTTT. Amino acid sequence: CASSSHSTDTQYF. The entire variable domain, with the rest obtained from reference TRBV7-2 and TRBJ2-3, is as follows: GAGVSQSPSNKVTEKGKDVELRCDPISGHTALYWYRQSLGQGLEFLIYFQGNSAPDKSGLPSDRFSAERTGGSVSTLTIQRTQQEDSAVYLCASSSHSTDTQYFGPGTRLTVL.

As to this clonotype: It may be a read error: a sequence one base away is much more abundant. The chain carries TRBV25-1 and TRBJ2-2, with TRBD2 identical over 12 bases. The CDR3 contains 14 residues. Germline CDR1 is MGHDK and CDR2 is SYGVNS. With 6 bases clipped from V and 6 bases from J, the junction kept 2 bases outside the gene matches. The CDR3 bases are TGTGCCAGCAGGACTAGCGGGAGAGCCGGGGAGCTGTTTTTT. This translates into CASRTSGRAGELFF.

The CDR3 loop reads CASSSPFNSPLHF. In DNA, the CDR3 is TGTGCCAGCAGTTCTCCCTTCAATTCACCCCTCCACTTT. The genes are TRBV28 and TRBJ1-6, with D unresolved. The CDR3 covers 13 residues. Germline CDR1 and CDR2: MDHEN and SYDVKM. Trimming cost V 4 bases and J 7 bases, with 8 bases left between them.

This clonotype came up a few times. J is TRBJ2-1 and V is TRBV5-5, with 11 positions matching TRBD2. The CDR3 totals 13 residues. CDR1 and CDR2 (germline): SGHKS, YYEKEE (reference sequence). Unmatched junction bases numbered 6, after V lost 6 bases and J lost 10 bases. The CDR3, as DNA: TGTGCCAGCAACTTAGCGGGAGGGCCCGAGCAGTTCTTC. Translated: CASNLAGGPEQFF. The full variable domain, its missing parts supplied by reference TRBV5-5 and TRBJ2-1, is DAGVTQSPTHLIKTRGQQVTLRCSPISGHKSVSWYQQVLGQGPQFIFQYYEKEERGRGNFPDRFSARQFPNYSSELNVNALLLGDSALYLCASNLAGGPEQFFGPGTRLTVL.

The chain carries TRBV20-1 and TRBJ2-3; 7 bases fit TRBD2. Germline assignment: CDR1 DFQATT and CDR2 SNEGSKA (reference sequence). The CDR3 totals 13 residues. CDR3 coding DNA: TGCAGCTGGGGGACTATCATTAGGGATACGCAGTATTTT. It codes for CSWGTIIRDTQYF.

The chain joins TRBV28 to TRBJ1-3, with D uncertain. CDR3 size: 16 residues. Looked up from germline, CDR1 is MDHEN and CDR2 is SYDVKM. V was cut by 8 bases and J by 0 bases, with 17 bases left in between. The CDR3 loop is CASRRSSLSSGNTIYF. CDR3 coding DNA: TGTGCCAGCCGGAGGAGCAGTTTGTCCTCTGGAAACACCATATATTTT. Drawing the rest from reference TRBV28 and TRBJ1-3, the complete variable domain is DVKVTQSSRYLVKRTGEKVFLECVQDMDHENMFWYRQDPGLGLRLIYFSYDVKMKEKGDIPEGYSVSREKKERFSLILESASTNQTSMYLCASRRSSLSSGNTIYFGEGSWLTVV.

Regarding this clonotype: One junction end does not reproduce the germline sequence, and a read error may be involved. The chain couples TRBV5-1 to TRBJ1-5, with a weak D call TRBD1 (6 bases). The CDR3 covers 14 residues. Germline V CDR1 and CDR2: SGHRS, YFSETQ. The CDR3 protein is CASSSRGRGQPQHF. DNA for the CDR3: TGTGCCAGCAGTAGCAGGGGTAGAGGACAGCCCCAGCATTTT.

This clonotype turned up a few times. For the CDR3, the DNA is TGTGCCAGCAGTTCAATACAGTTAGAGCAGTTCTTC. Its protein is CASSSIQLEQFF. The chain is built from TRBV27 and TRBJ2-1; D call uncertain. The CDR3 sequence is 12 residues long. The V end was cut by 4 bases, the J end by 10 bases, with 11 bases between. Germline V lookup: CDR1 MNHEY, CDR2 SMNVEV (reference sequence).

This rearrangement joins TRBV12-5 to TRBJ1-1, with D unresolved. V was trimmed by 2 bases and J by 4 bases, leaving 11 bases between them. The CDR3 extends over 14 amino acids. Germline V gene sequence: CDR1 LGHNT, CDR2 FRNRAP. The CDR3 loop is CASGLRPLGTEAFF. In nucleotides, the CDR3 is TGTGCTAGTGGTTTGAGGCCTTTGGGCACTGAAGCTTTCTTT. The entire variable domain, with the rest obtained from reference TRBV12-5 and TRBJ1-1, is as follows: DARVTQTPRHKVTEMGQEVTMRCQPILGHNTVFWYRQTMMQGLELLAYFRNRAPLDDSGMPKDRFSAEMPDATLATLKIQPSEPRDSAVYFCASGLRPLGTEAFFGQGTRLTVV.

This clonotype has at least ten counts. This chain connects TRBV19 to TRBJ2-7; TRBD1 aligns across 9 bases. The V segment lost 4 bases and the J segment 4 bases; nucleotides outside the gene matches: 14. This CDR3 spans 17 amino acids. Germline-derived CDR1 and CDR2 are LNHDA and SQIVND (reference sequence). The CDR3 spells CASSRKSTGTGSYEQYF. The DNA of the CDR3 is TGTGCCAGTAGTAGAAAATCCACCGGGACAGGGTCGTACGAGCAGTACTTC.

This clonotype has a handful of counts. The V gene is TRBV19, the J gene TRBJ1-1; the D gene is possibly TRBD1 (6 bases). The V end lost 5 bases, the J end lost 2 bases, and 12 bases lay between the germline ends. The CDR3 is made up of 14 amino acids. Germline CDR1 is LNHDA and CDR2 is SQIVND (reference sequence). CDR3 residues: CASSLQGYNTEAFF. The CDR3 bases are TGTGCCAGTAGTTTACAGGGATATAACACTGAAGCTTTCTTT.

This clonotype was seen many times. The J gene is TRBJ1-5, the V gene TRBV12-3 or TRBV12-4; D may be TRBD1 (6 bases). Trimming left V 3 bases short and J 5 bases short, with 11 bases between. The CDR3 is made up of 14 amino acids. CDR3 DNA: TGTGCCAGCAGTTTTGCCAGGGGCGATCAGCCCCAGCATTTT. It encodes CASSFARGDQPQHF.

In its sample, this clonotype was seen many times. This chain connects TRBV20-1 to TRBJ2-5; 9 nucleotides match TRBD2. This CDR3 contains 16 residues. Germline CDR1 and CDR2: DFQATT and SNEGSKA (reference sequence). V trimming: 1 base; J trimming: 4 bases; junction bases outside the gene matches: 10. Here the CDR3 reads CSARAPLAGDGETQYF. CDR3 DNA sequence: TGCAGTGCTAGAGCGCCGTTAGCGGGAGATGGAGAGACCCAGTACTTC.

This clonotype was counted at least ten times. The chain carries TRBV12-3 or TRBV12-4 and TRBJ1-4; perhaps TRBD1 as D (5 bases). The CDR3 runs to 15 residues. Trimming cost V 3 bases and J 3 bases, with 11 bases left between them. CDR3 amino acids: CASSFQGRPNEKLFF. Written as DNA, the CDR3 is TGTGCCAGCAGTTTTCAGGGTCGGCCTAATGAAAAACTGTTTTTT.

This clonotype showed up many times. The V and J genes are TRBV5-1 and TRBJ2-7; 8 bases match TRBD2. The CDR3 extends over 15 amino acids. Trimming at V came to 0 bases and at J to 0 bases, leaving 2 bases not matched to a gene. Germline CDR1 SGHRS, CDR2 YFSETQ. CDR3 sequence: CASSLVGTSSYEQYF. The CDR3 DNA reads TGCGCCAGCAGCTTGGTGGGGACTAGCTCCTACGAGCAGTACTTC.

About this clonotype: Relative to the germline gene, one junction end is altered; a read error may explain this. J is TRBJ2-7 and V is TRBV7-8; 7 bases agree with TRBD1. Germline lookup yields CDR1 SGHVS and CDR2 FQNEAQ. This CDR3 is built from 15 residues. DNA for the CDR3: TGTGCCAGCAGCCCCTACAGGGGATCGTCCTACAAGCAGTACTTC. It encodes CASSPYRGSSYKQYF.

There are many counts of this clonotype. The chain recombines TRBV28 with TRBJ2-7, with 10 bases aligning to TRBD1. CDR3 length equals 18 residues. Trimming removed 5 bases from V and 3 bases from J; junction bases left unmatched: 16. CDR1 is MDHEN, CDR2 SYDVKM, per germline. The CDR3 loop reads CASSRLQFRGTGDYEQYF. The CDR3 DNA reads as TGTGCCAGCAGTCGCTTGCAATTCCGTGGGACAGGGGACTACGAGCAGTACTTC.

The table lists this clonotype with many counts. The chain carries TRBV5-1 and TRBJ2-1; D perhaps matches TRBD1 (9 bases). This CDR3 comprises 17 residues. Trimming pared 0 bases from V and 8 bases from J, leaving 21 bases between. Looked up from germline, CDR1 is SGHRS and CDR2 is YFSETQ. The CDR3 bases are TGCGCCAGCAGCTTGGCGTTGGGGACAGGGCGGGGGGATGAGCAGTTCTTC. The encoded protein is CASSLALGTGRGDEQFF.

There are many counts of this clonotype. The chain recombines TRBV30 with TRBJ1-4, with D unclear. V gave up 0 bases and J gave up 7 bases, with 15 bases separating them. Looked up from germline, CDR1 is GTSNPN and CDR2 is SVGIG (reference sequence). The CDR3 has 15 residues. CDR3 amino acids: CAWSVSRLGGEKLFF. Written as DNA, the CDR3 is TGTGCCTGGAGTGTAAGTCGCCTTGGAGGTGAAAAACTGTTTTTT. The entire variable domain, with the rest obtained from reference TRBV30 and TRBJ1-4, is as follows: SQTIHQWPATLVQPVGSPLSLECTVEGTSNPNLYWYRQAAGRGLQLLFYSVGIGQISSEVPQNLSASRPQDRQFILSSKKLLLSDSGFYLCAWSVSRLGGEKLFFGSGTQLSVL.

This clonotype was observed many times. This chain's CDR3 is CASSVIPPGQGISYEQFF. The CDR3 bases are TGTGCCAGCAGTGTAATTCCGCCGGGACAGGGGATTTCTTATGAGCAGTTCTTC. This chain connects TRBV28 to TRBJ2-1; 10 bases are a match to TRBD1. Germline V gene data show CDR1 as MDHEN and CDR2 as SYDVKM. Trimming at V came to 5 bases and at J to 8 bases, leaving 18 bases not matched to a gene. The CDR3 covers 18 residues.

The J gene is TRBJ2-1, the V gene TRBV5-1, with 9 bases matching TRBD2. Germline V gene sequence: CDR1 SGHRS, CDR2 YFSETQ. The CDR3 runs to 15 residues. With 0 bases clipped from V and 6 bases from J, the junction kept 4 bases outside the gene matches. The CDR3 DNA follows: TGCGCCAGCAGCTTGGGACTAGCGGCATCCAATGAGCAGTTCTTC. Translating it yields CASSLGLAASNEQFF.

This clonotype appeared many times. CDR3 sequence reads: CASSSFRDRGMEAEAFF. The CDR3 DNA reads as TGTGCCAGCAGTTCCTTCCGGGACAGGGGAATGGAGGCTGAAGCTTTCTTT. The rearrangement uses TRBV6-1 and TRBJ1-1, with 10 positions matching TRBD1. With 5 bases clipped from V and 6 bases from J, the junction kept 15 bases outside the gene matches. In germline, CDR1 is MNHNS, CDR2 SASEGT. CDR3 length: 17 amino acids.

This clonotype was counted at least ten times. The chain couples TRBV2 to TRBJ2-1; perhaps TRBD2 as D (6 bases). Germline-derived CDR1 and CDR2 are SNHLY and FYNNEI. The CDR3 spans 13 residues. V lost 8 bases to trimming and J lost 5 bases, with 13 bases between them. CDR3 amino acids: CASYAGLHNEQFF. The CDR3 nucleotides are TGTGCCAGCTACGCGGGGCTCCACAATGAGCAGTTCTTC. The complete variable domain, with remaining parts taken from reference TRBV2 and TRBJ2-1, reads EPEVTQTPSHQVTQMGQEVILRCVPISNHLYFYWYRQILGQKVEFLVSFYNNEISEKSEIFDDQFSVERPDGSNFTLKIRSTKLEDSAMYFCASYAGLHNEQFFGPGTRLTVL.